The 11 T cell receptor beta chains given below trace back to one sample, sequenced in a study of control samples from healthy donors and cancer patients. Some clones are missing from TCRdb's copy, which holds only in-frame ones; the method was immunoSEQ multiplex PCR. The table shows around 150,000 clones, with 70% to 90% occurring only once. Specimen: blood. These receptors originate from a young man in good health.

This clone is a singleton in its sample. The J gene is TRBJ1-1, the V gene TRBV11-2; perhaps TRBD1 as D (6 bases). Germline CDR1 reads SGHAT; CDR2 reads FQNNGV. Trimming left V 6 bases short and J 0 bases short, with 20 bases between. The CDR3 length is 17 residues. The CDR3 coding sequence is TGTGCCAGCAGTTTTGGTACCTGGGGGGCGGTGAACACTGAAGCTTTCTTT. It translates to CASSFGTWGAVNTEAFF.

This sequence joins TRBV3-1 (or the pseudogene TRBV3-2) and TRBJ1-2, with a weak D call TRBD1 (6 bases). V gave up 1 base and J gave up 6 bases, with 12 bases separating them. CDR1 LGHDT and CDR2 YNNKEL come from the germline V gene (reference sequence). The CDR3 contains 14 residues. The CDR3: CASSQVLGANGYTF. DNA for the CDR3: TGTGCCAGCAGCCAAGTTCTGGGGGCTAATGGCTACACCTTC.

The chain has TRBV6-1 and TRBJ2-7; D is uncertain. V lost 2 bases and J 3 bases, leaving 14 bases between the germline ends. CDR1 and CDR2 from the germline V gene are MNHNS and SASEGT. The CDR3 has 15 amino acids. CDR3 protein: CASSENQFAHYEQYF. In DNA, the CDR3 is TGTGCCAGCAGTGAAAACCAGTTTGCGCACTACGAGCAGTACTTC.

V is TRBV3-1 (or the pseudogene TRBV3-2) and J is TRBJ2-3; 7 nucleotides match TRBD2. V was pared by 7 bases and J by 3 bases, with 7 bases of the junction left unmatched. Germline V gene lookup returns CDR1 LGHDT and CDR2 YNNKEL (reference sequence). This CDR3 is built from 14 residues. The CDR3 nucleotides are TGTGCCAGCACTTATGGGGGGGGGACAGATACGCAGTATTTT. This translates into CASTYGGGTDTQYF.

This clone has just one count. The chain links TRBV20-1 to TRBJ1-1; D call uncertain. CDR3 length: 13 residues. V was shortened by 3 bases and J by 11 bases, with 19 bases between the two germline ends. CDR1 is DFQATT, CDR2 SNEGSKA, per germline (reference sequence). The DNA for the CDR3 is TGCAGTGCTAGTAGGCCCTCCCCCGTAGGGGCTTTCTTT. This gives the protein CSASRPSPVGAFF.

The CDR3 coding sequence is TGCAGTGCTAGTCCAATGCAAAAGGCCCAGTACTTC. It translates to CSASPMQKAQYF. The chain has TRBV20-1 and TRBJ2-5; D remains unclear. CDR1 DFQATT and CDR2 SNEGSKA come from the germline V gene (reference sequence). Trimming removed 3 bases from V and 9 bases from J, with 14 bases in between. There are 12 residues in the CDR3.

V usage is TRBV18 and J usage is TRBJ2-7; D may be TRBD1 (5 bases). Germline assignment: CDR1 KGHSH and CDR2 LQKENI. Trimming shortened V by 3 bases and J by 6 bases, and 15 bases separated the two germline ends. The CDR3 is made up of 14 amino acids. CDR3 sequence: CASSPNSGQVEQYF. As DNA, the CDR3 is TGTGCCAGCTCACCGAACTCCGGACAAGTCGAGCAGTACTTC.

DNA for the CDR3: TGCGCCAGCAGCTTGGGACAGGTGTACTATGGCTACACCTTC. As protein: CASSLGQVYYGYTF. V gene TRBV5-1 combines with J gene TRBJ1-2, with D maybe TRBD1 (6 bases). Germline V gene lookup returns CDR1 SGHRS and CDR2 YFSETQ. The CDR3 length is 14 residues. Trimming removed 0 bases at V and 3 bases at J, with 9 bases between.

The CDR3 spells CASSLETLQIHEQYF. The CDR3 coding sequence is TGTGCCAGCAGCTTAGAAACCCTTCAGATCCACGAGCAGTACTTC. The V and J genes are TRBV7-2 and TRBJ2-7, with D uncertain. The V gene lost 1 base and the J gene lost 5 bases, with 15 bases spanning the gap. CDR3 length equals 15 residues. Germline CDR1 and CDR2: SGHTA and FQGNSA.

The CDR3 sequence is CASSPGGGVGNTEAFF. In nucleotides, the CDR3 is TGTGCCAGCAGCCCCGGCGGGGGCGTAGGGAACACTGAAGCTTTCTTT. The rearrangement links TRBV7-3 to TRBJ1-1, with D perhaps matching TRBD1 (6 bases). V gave up 5 bases and J gave up 1 base, with 17 bases separating them. Germline V lookup: CDR1 SGHTA, CDR2 FQGTGA. The CDR3 is made up of 16 amino acids.

The rearrangement uses TRBV30 and TRBJ2-7; no definite D call. V was clipped by 1 base and J by 3 bases, with 16 bases between them. There are 15 residues in the CDR3. Germline CDR1 is GTSNPN and CDR2 is SVGIG (reference sequence). The CDR3 loop reads CAWSDYPLNHYEQYF. In DNA form, the CDR3 reads TGTGCCTGGAGTGATTATCCACTGAACCACTACGAGCAGTACTTC.